This T cell receptor beta chain was recorded in a study of blood T cell repertoires in COVID-19. Turning to the study itself: Italy, Spain and the United States were the sources of the convalescent and acute COVID-19 samples. T cells, B-cell-depleted T cells, or PBMCs provided the cDNA or gDNA that served as material.

J gave up 5 bases and V 4 bases, and 8 bases lay outside the gene matches. The CDR3 totals 14 residues. Germline V CDR1 and CDR2: SGHDT, YYEEEE. The Seattle patients, enrolled during active infection, were followed longitudinally. In the study's own analysis: Amplification of reference gene primers provided the estimated nucleated cell counts. The repertoire was sequenced with immunoSEQ multiplex PCR; TCRdb's copy has only in-frame clones and lacks some. Clone size and the V and J calls come from that table; the DNA yielded D and trimming. The sample consists of around 400,000 clones, about 90% of them appearing once.

V usage is TRBV5-6 and J usage is TRBJ2-7, with TRBD1 matching 8 bases. The sample was peripheral blood. This clonotype was obtained from a woman aged 55-69 years with COVID-19, enrolled during active disease. The CDR3 sequence is CASSPGTGLHEQYF. The CDR3, as DNA: TGTGCCAGCAGCCCTGGGACAGGTCTCCACGAGCAGTACTTC.